The clone carrying this T cell receptor beta chain was detected many times. The sample comes from a study of T-cell reconstitution after alpha-beta-depleted transplantation in children. Germline CDR1 and CDR2: SGHDT and YYEEEE. The CDR3 sequence is 16 residues long. Trimming at V came to 5 bases and at J to 7 bases, leaving 11 bases not matched to a gene. Researchers prepared the TCRbeta library using unique molecular identifiers, the study reports. TCRdb used MiXCR to reprocess the PCR reads, holding one entry per CDR3 protein. Counted here are about 420,000 distinct CDR3 sequences, approximately 11% occurring once; the ten biggest clones make up about 5%.

This chain connects TRBV5-6 to TRBJ2-4, with 11 bases that match TRBD2. The receptor was derived from a human donor who donated a stem cell graft to a child with acute myeloid leukemia. The sequenced sample was PBMCs from the stem cell graft donor, obtained from the stem cell graft. CDR3 sequence (DNA): TGTGCCAGCAGTTCCGTCCTAGCGGGGGGTCTGAACATTCAGTACTTC. Residues: CASSSVLAGGLNIQYF.